Shown below are 19 T cell receptor beta chains from a single sample sequenced in a study of control samples from healthy donors and cancer patients. Clones were read by immunoSEQ multiplex PCR, and TCRdb kept only the in-frame ones, dropping some. The profile shows 150,000 or so clones, 80% to 95% of them singletons. Sequencing was done on a sample of blood. The source of these receptors is a young woman in good health.

This clone was seen only a few times. The chain has TRBV3-1 (or the pseudogene TRBV3-2) and TRBJ2-7; D uncertain. The CDR3 runs 16 residues. The V end was cut by 2 bases, the J end by 3 bases, with 17 bases between. Germline V gene data show CDR1 as LGHDT and CDR2 as YNNKEL (reference sequence). The CDR3 spells CASSQRPDPKGYEQYF. CDR3 bases: TGTGCCAGCAGCCAACGTCCGGACCCTAAAGGCTACGAGCAGTACTTC.

This clone was counted a single time. The chain joins TRBV30 to TRBJ1-5; maybe TRBD1 (5 bases). This CDR3 region has 14 residues. Trimming took 0 bases from V and 10 from J, leaving 16 bases between them. Looked up from germline, CDR1 is GTSNPN and CDR2 is SVGIG (reference sequence). The CDR3 loop is CAWSVQASTSPQHF. As DNA, the CDR3 is TGTGCCTGGAGTGTACAGGCTTCCACGAGCCCCCAGCATTTT.

The J gene is TRBJ2-3, the V gene TRBV7-6; 9 bases line up with TRBD2. Germline V gives CDR1 SGHVS, CDR2 FNYEAQ. The V and J ends lost 5 bases and 2 bases, in that order; junction bases with no gene match: 8. The CDR3 is made up of 16 amino acids. The CDR3 coding sequence is TGTGCCAGCAGCCCCGAGGCGGGAGGGCACACAGATACGCAGTATTTT. This sequence encodes CASSPEAGGHTDTQYF.

This chain connects TRBV18 to TRBJ1-4; 7 bases are a match to TRBD1. The CDR3 contains 13 residues. After removal of 4 bases from V and 7 bases from J, the junction contained 3 bases not matched to a gene. Per the germline V gene, CDR1 is KGHSH and CDR2 is LQKENI. The CDR3: CASSRDRAEKLFF. The CDR3 DNA sequence: TGTGCCAGCTCACGTGACAGGGCTGAAAAACTGTTTTTT.

V gene TRBV11-2 combines with J gene TRBJ2-5, with no clear D. Germline assignment: CDR1 SGHAT and CDR2 FQNNGV. The CDR3 has 12 amino acids. V gave up 2 bases and J gave up 4 bases, with 5 bases separating them. Written as DNA, the CDR3 is TGTGCCAGCAGCTTATTCGGAGAGACCCAGTACTTC. This translates into CASSLFGETQYF.

This rearrangement joins TRBV6-6 to TRBJ2-7; perhaps TRBD2 as D (5 bases). CDR1 and CDR2 (germline): MNHNY, SVGAGI (reference sequence). V was shortened by 6 bases and J by 0 bases, with 15 bases between the two germline ends. The CDR3 covers 15 residues. CDR3 bases: TGTGCCAGCAGCCGCGGACTGGATAGCTCCTACGAGCAGTACTTC. Amino acid sequence: CASSRGLDSSYEQYF.

This clone has only a few counts. CDR3: CASSDRAGRGETQYF. DNA of the CDR3: TGTGCCAGCAGTGATCGGGCAGGGAGGGGAGAGACCCAGTACTTC. The chain couples TRBV2 to TRBJ2-5; 7 bases fit TRBD2. V trimming: 3 bases; J trimming: 4 bases; junction bases outside the gene matches: 8. The CDR3 extends over 15 amino acids. Germline CDR1 SNHLY, CDR2 FYNNEI.

The chain links TRBV5-6 to TRBJ2-7; possibly TRBD2 for D (5 bases). V lost 0 bases and J lost 0, with 7 bases in between. CDR3 length: 14 residues. Germline lookup yields CDR1 SGHDT and CDR2 YYEEEE. CDR3 nucleotide sequence: TGTGCCAGCAGCTTGGTCAGCGGCTCCTACGAGCAGTACTTC. Residues: CASSLVSGSYEQYF.

The CDR3 DNA sequence: TGCGCCAGCAGTTTGACTAGCGGGTACCTTGGGGGGACAGATACGCAGTATTTT. Translated: CASSLTSGYLGGTDTQYF. V and J are TRBV23-1 and TRBJ2-3; 10 positions match TRBD2. TRBV23-1 is marked as an open reading frame, function uncertain. J gave up 3 bases and V 5 bases, and 14 bases lay outside the gene matches. This CDR3 is 18 amino acids long.

This clone showed up just a few times. The gene calls are TRBV4-2 and TRBJ2-1; 8 nucleotides align to TRBD2. CDR1 and CDR2 (germline): LGHNA, YNFKEQ. With 0 bases clipped from V and 7 bases from J, the junction kept 8 bases outside the gene matches. CDR3 size: 16 residues. CDR3 nucleotides: TGTGCCAGCAGCCAAGATGGTGATAGCGGGGCGAATGAGCAGTTCTTC. It codes for CASSQDGDSGANEQFF.

This chain uses TRBV7-9 with TRBJ2-1; TRBD1 agrees at 8 bases. V was pared by 6 bases and J by 9 bases, with 4 bases of the junction left unmatched. CDR1 and CDR2 (germline): SEHNR, FQNEAQ (reference sequence). This CDR3 is built from 12 residues. The CDR3 coding sequence is TGTGCCAGCAGGCCCGACAGGGGTGAGCAGTTCTTC. It encodes CASRPDRGEQFF.

The rearrangement links TRBV7-9 to TRBJ1-1, with 8 bases aligning to TRBD1. The CDR3 loop spans 14 amino acids. V lost 8 bases and J lost 6; bases outside the gene matches: 11. Germline CDR1 reads SEHNR; CDR2 reads FQNEAQ (reference sequence). DNA of the CDR3: TGTGCCAGCTTACCGGGACAGGCACCGCCTGAAGCTTTCTTT. As protein: CASLPGQAPPEAFF.

The chain employs TRBV7-2 and TRBJ2-3, with D tentatively TRBD2 (6 bases). Per the germline V gene, CDR1 is SGHTA and CDR2 is FQGNSA. The CDR3 runs 15 residues. V was pared by 4 bases and J by 6 bases, with 17 bases between. Here the CDR3 reads CASSWGLPSRDTQYF. Written as DNA, the CDR3 is TGTGCCAGCAGCTGGGGACTTCCATCCAGGGATACGCAGTATTTT.

The chain recombines TRBV2 with TRBJ1-5, with 12 bases aligning to TRBD1. Germline trimming cut 6 bases from V and 2 bases from J; bases unmatched to any gene: 5. Looked up from germline, CDR1 is SNHLY and CDR2 is FYNNEI. There are 16 residues in the CDR3. CDR3 in amino acids: CASSGTGGGGNQPQHF. The CDR3 bases are TGTGCCAGCAGCGGGACAGGGGGCGGTGGCAATCAGCCCCAGCATTTT.

V gene TRBV5-4 combines with J gene TRBJ1-1; unclear D gene. Per germline, CDR1 SGHNT and CDR2 YYREEE (reference sequence). The CDR3 has 11 amino acids. V lost 2 bases to trimming and J lost 6 bases, with 5 bases between them. CDR3 in DNA: TGTGCCAGCAGCTTAGGCCCTGAAGCTTTCTTT. This encodes CASSLGPEAFF.

The chain is built from TRBV28 and TRBJ1-5, with TRBD1 matching 10 bases. V shed 6 bases, J shed 4 bases, and the junction held 12 bases outside the gene matches. CDR1 and CDR2 (germline): MDHEN, SYDVKM. This CDR3 is 17 amino acids long. This chain's CDR3 is CASSLAGQGTRNQPQHF. The CDR3 DNA reads as TGTGCCAGCAGCCTCGCGGGACAGGGGACGAGGAATCAGCCCCAGCATTTT.

J is TRBJ1-5 and V is TRBV28; D call uncertain. Trimming took off 3 bases at V and 3 bases at J, with 12 bases between the two ends. Germline lookup yields CDR1 MDHEN and CDR2 SYDVKM. The CDR3 extends over 15 amino acids. The CDR3 DNA reads TGTGCCAGCAGTTTCGTACGGGGATTCAATCAGCCCCAGCATTTT. Its translation: CASSFVRGFNQPQHF.

This chain links TRBV6-5 with TRBJ2-1, with D tentatively TRBD1 (5 bases). This CDR3 region has 13 residues. The V gene's germline CDR1 is MNHEY and CDR2 SVGAGI. The ends were cut back, 6 bases at V and 8 bases at J, with 14 bases in the middle. The CDR3 DNA follows: TGTGCCAGCAGCTGGGGCTTTGGCGATGAGCAGTTCTTC. This encodes CASSWGFGDEQFF.

The chain couples TRBV28 to TRBJ1-3; no firm D call. CDR1 and CDR2 from the germline V gene are MDHEN and SYDVKM. With 6 bases removed from V and 0 bases from J, the gap between germline ends came to 15 bases. The CDR3 length is 16 residues. The CDR3 sequence is CASRFRARRSGNTIYF. As DNA, the CDR3 is TGTGCCAGCAGGTTCCGCGCACGCCGCTCTGGAAACACCATATATTTT.